The T cell receptor (beta chain) under discussion was sequenced for a study of blood T cell repertoires in COVID-19. Across the whole study: Italy, Spain and the United States were the sources of the convalescent and acute COVID-19 samples. The analysed material was cDNA or gDNA that came from T cells, B-cell-depleted T cells, or PBMCs.

In the study's own analysis: The assay estimated nucleated cells by amplifying reference gene primers. Sequencing used immunoSEQ multiplex PCR; TCRdb keeps in-frame clones, though not all of them. V, J and clone size were drawn from that table, and D and trimming were deduced from the DNA. Of about 240,000 clones detected, approximately 85% appear once; the ten largest clones hold approximately 13%. This TCR derives from a man older than 75 with acute or convalescent COVID-19. The sequencing input was peripheral blood.

In DNA, the CDR3 is TGTGCCAGCAGCCCCACTGGTGTTCGCTACAATGAGCAGTTCTTC. Encoded protein: CASSPTGVRYNEQFF. The V call is TRBV3-1 (or the pseudogene TRBV3-2), the J call TRBJ2-1; D unresolved. Germline V gene lookup returns CDR1 LGHDT and CDR2 YNNKEL (reference sequence). The CDR3 is 15 amino acids. With 4 bases removed from V and 3 bases from J, the gap between germline ends came to 13 bases.